The next 10 T cell receptor beta chains were all read from a single sample in a study of T cell responses to AZD1222 COVID-19 vaccine. Sequencing was performed with immunoSEQ multiplex PCR; in TCRdb, only in-frame clones are kept and a portion is missing. This table holds 130,000 to 150,000 clones, 85% to 90% found once. Sequenced material: peripheral blood, taken on day 0 of AZD1222 vaccination. The receptors stem from an adult in good health.

J is TRBJ1-2 and V is TRBV30, with TRBD1 identical over 11 bases. V was pared by 2 bases and J by 7 bases, with 3 bases of the junction left unmatched. CDR1 is GTSNPN and CDR2 is SVGIG in the germline V gene (reference sequence). This CDR3 comprises 13 residues. The CDR3 sequence is CAWSSGTGGGYTF. In DNA form, the CDR3 reads TGTGCCTGGAGTTCAGGGACAGGGGGTGGCTACACCTTC.

The CDR3 region has the DNA TGTGCCAGCCGGGGTGGGGGGTCCAATCAGCCCCAGCATTTT. This sequence encodes CASRGGGSNQPQHF. J is TRBJ1-5 and V is TRBV6-5, with D possibly TRBD1 on 5 matching bases. The CDR3 contains 14 residues. The germline V gene has CDR1 MNHEY and CDR2 SVGAGI. Trimming took 8 bases from V and 3 from J, leaving 14 bases between them.

The rearrangement joins TRBV27 to TRBJ2-1; 14 positions match TRBD2. The germline V gene encodes CDR1 MNHEY and CDR2 SMNVEV (reference sequence). The CDR3 loop spans 16 amino acids. Losses at the gene ends were 5 bases for V and 3 bases for J; bases not matched to a gene: 3. The DNA for the CDR3 is TGTGCCAGCAGTCGGGGACTAGCGGGAGACTACAATGAGCAGTTCTTC. Amino acid sequence: CASSRGLAGDYNEQFF.

The chain uses TRBV5-6 and TRBJ1-2; D perhaps matches TRBD1 (6 bases). Deletions cut 2 bases from V and 5 bases from J, with 25 bases between. The germline CDR1 and CDR2 sequences are SGHDT and YYEEEE. The CDR3 has 18 amino acids. The DNA of the CDR3 is TGTGCCAGCAGCTTAATAGGGGGAGGACGCCATCGGCTTTATGGCTACACCTTC. Amino acids: CASSLIGGGRHRLYGYTF. Variable domain in full (rest from reference TRBV5-6 and TRBJ1-2): DAGVTQSPTHLIKTRGQQVTLRCSPKSGHDTVSWYQQALGQGPQFIFQYYEEEERQRGNFPDRFSGHQFPNYSSELNVNALLLGDSALYLCASSLIGGGRHRLYGYTFGSGTRLTVV.

The chain recombines TRBV14 with TRBJ1-2; D remains unclear. CDR3 length: 13 residues. V lost 1 base and J 4 bases, leaving 7 bases between the germline ends. Germline V gene lookup returns CDR1 SGHDN and CDR2 FVKESK. CDR3 in DNA: TGTGCCAGCAGCCAAGGACGCGTCTATGGCTACACCTTC. This translates into CASSQGRVYGYTF.

V gene TRBV5-4 combines with J gene TRBJ1-3; possible D gene TRBD1, 5 bases. The CDR3 contains 14 residues. Germline V gives CDR1 SGHNT, CDR2 YYREEE (reference sequence). V was shortened by 4 bases and J by 2 bases, with 10 bases between the two germline ends. The CDR3 protein is CASSNDRAGNTIYF. CDR3 in DNA: TGTGCCAGCAGCAACGACAGAGCTGGAAACACCATATATTTT.

This clone has only a few counts. One end of the junction is discordant with germline, which a read error may explain. The V gene is TRBV7-7, the J gene TRBJ1-5; 7 bases align to TRBD1. CDR3 length: 18 amino acids. Germline-derived CDR1 and CDR2 are SSHAT and FNYEAQ (reference sequence). This CDR3 is CASNFSCRDRGSNQPQHF. In DNA, the CDR3 is TGTGCTAGCAACTTTTCATGCCGGGACAGAGGGTCAAATCAGCCCCAGCATTTT. The variable domain in full, completed from reference TRBV7-7 and TRBJ1-5, reads GAGVSQSPRYKVTKRGQDVTLRCDPISSHATLYWYQQALGQGPEFLTYFNYEAQPDKSGLPSDRFSAERPEGSISTLTIQRTEQRDSAMYRCASNFSCRDRGSNQPQHFGDGTRLSIL.

The genes are TRBV18 and TRBJ2-3; no clear D. The CDR3 is 13 residues long. V lost 3 bases, J lost 5 bases, and 9 bases lay in between. Germline V gives CDR1 KGHSH, CDR2 LQKENI. DNA for the CDR3: TGTGCCAGCTCACCCTCGCAGTTAGATACGCAGTATTTT. It encodes CASSPSQLDTQYF.

The chain carries TRBV6-5 and TRBJ2-2, with a weak D call TRBD1 (5 bases). This CDR3 has 15 residues. Trimming cost V 5 bases and J 3 bases, with 13 bases left between them. Germline V gives CDR1 MNHEY, CDR2 SVGAGI. CDR3 bases: TGTGCCAGCAGTCGTAACAGGAGAGACACCGGGGAGCTGTTTTTT. It specifies CASSRNRRDTGELFF.

The J gene is TRBJ2-3, the V gene TRBV3-1 (or the pseudogene TRBV3-2), with 8 bases lining up with TRBD2. The V gene end was trimmed by 7 bases and the J gene end by 2 bases; junction bases not matched to a gene: 8. This CDR3 region has 15 residues. Germline CDR1 is LGHDT and CDR2 is YNNKEL (reference sequence). DNA for the CDR3: TGTGCCAGCACCCCCAGCGGGAGATACACAGATACGCAGTATTTT. This sequence encodes CASTPSGRYTDTQYF.